There are a few counts of the clone carrying this T cell receptor (beta chain). What it binds is not known. The sample is drawn from a study of CD8 T cells in ankylosing spondylitis. Each CDR3 protein gets one entry after TCRdb re-called the 5' RACE reads with MiXCR. The data show approximately 150,000 distinct CDR3 sequences, with roughly 34% seen just once and 6% held by the top ten. This CDR3 is 12 amino acids long. V shed 7 bases and J shed 4 bases, with 13 bases lying between them. The germline gives CDR1 SQVTM, CDR2 ANQGSEA. Study observations and caveats: There was a TCR beta motif, made of fewer than 10 highly homologous variants, that appeared characteristic of ankylosing spondylitis blood.

This chain uses TRBV29-1 with TRBJ1-2; D is unresolved. The clonotype comes from a male donor with ankylosing spondylitis. The sample taken for sequencing was synovial fluid, either unsorted or a sorted T cell fraction (not recorded which). CDR3 protein: CSADPGRYGYTF. Here the CDR3 DNA reads TGCAGCGCTGACCCCGGACGCTATGGCTACACCTTC. Looking up the rest from reference TRBV29-1 and TRBJ1-2 gives the full variable domain: SAVISQKPSRDICQRGTSLTIQCQVDSQVTMMFWYRQQPGQSLTLIATANQGSEATYESGFVIDKFPISRPNLTFSTLTVSNMSPEDSSIYLCSADPGRYGYTFGSGTRLTVV.